These T cell receptor beta chains were read from a single sample in a study of shared T cell receptors in the human thymus. Sequencing used immunoSEQ multiplex PCR; TCRdb keeps in-frame clones, though not all of them. The table shows roughly 410,000 clones, with roughly 94% occurring only once. The specimen sequenced was thymocytes. Receptors originate from a human donor. CDR3s include the opening cysteine and the closing phenylalanine or tryptophan. The D gene is left open where the match is weak. Some rows have no size entry. The others give once, few or many, or a class for an expanded clone.

clone size: -
D gene: -
J gene: TRBJ2-5
V gene: TRBV29-1
CDR3 protein: CSVDCSGTLQETQYF
CDR3 DNA: TGCAGCGTTGACTGTTCCGGGACACTACAAGAGACCCAGTACTTC

clone size: -
D gene: -
J gene: TRBJ1-5
V gene: TRBV28
CDR3 protein: CASSLAAWDQPQHF
CDR3 DNA: TGTGCCAGCAGTTTAGCGGCATGGGATCAGCCCCAGCATTTT

clone size: -
D gene: -
J gene: TRBJ2-7
V gene: TRBV28
CDR3 protein: CASSHDSLTYEQYF
CDR3 DNA: TGTGCCAGCAGTCATGACAGCCTAACCTACGAGCAGTACTTC

clone size: -
D gene: -
J gene: TRBJ2-2
V gene: TRBV4-1
CDR3 protein: CASSQDSPPGTGELFF
CDR3 DNA: TGCGCCAGCAGCCAAGACAGCCCGCCGGGCACCGGGGAGCTGTTTTTT

clone size: -
D gene: -
J gene: TRBJ2-3
V gene: TRBV7-2
CDR3 protein: CASSHLPRSRTDTQYF
CDR3 DNA: TGTGCCAGCAGCCACCTTCCCCGCAGTCGCACAGATACGCAGTATTTT

clone size: -
D gene: TRBD1
J gene: TRBJ1-1
V gene: TRBV27
CDR3 protein: CASSPRDRDRGIRSSTEAFF
CDR3 DNA: TGTGCCAGCAGTCCCCGAGATCGAGACAGGGGAATTAGGTCTAGCACTGAAGCTTTCTTT

clone size: -
D gene: TRBD1
J gene: TRBJ2-7
V gene: TRBV29-1
CDR3 protein: CSVEYALGQGDSYEQYF
CDR3 DNA: TGCAGCGTTGAATATGCCCTGGGGCAGGGGGACTCCTACGAGCAGTACTTC

clone size: -
D gene: -
J gene: TRBJ1-2
V gene: TRBV27
CDR3 protein: CASSFILGYGGYTF
CDR3 DNA: TGTGCCAGCAGTTTCATTCTCGGGTACGGCGGCTACACCTTC

clone size: -
D gene: -
J gene: TRBJ2-7
V gene: TRBV5-1
CDR3 protein: CASSLDGDTQYEQYF
CDR3 DNA: TGCGCCAGCAGCTTGGATGGGGACACTCAATACGAGCAGTACTTC

clone size: -
D gene: -
J gene: TRBJ2-3
V gene: TRBV4-1
CDR3 protein: CASSQDGTPTDTQYF
CDR3 DNA: TGCGCCAGCAGCCAAGATGGGACTCCCACAGATACGCAGTATTTT

clone size: -
D gene: -
J gene: TRBJ2-4
V gene: TRBV15
CDR3 protein: CATSRVVKFFPGPGNIQYF
CDR3 DNA: TGTGCCACCAGCAGAGTCGTGAAGTTTTTTCCGGGACCTGGAAACATTCAGTACTTC

clone size: -
D gene: -
J gene: TRBJ1-4
V gene: TRBV7-9
CDR3 protein: CASSSLKGGTQNEKLFF
CDR3 DNA: TGTGCCAGCAGCTCACTTAAAGGCGGGACACAGAATGAAAAACTGTTTTTT

clone size: -
D gene: -
J gene: TRBJ1-1
V gene: TRBV5-4
CDR3 protein: CASSTRPRVMNTEAFF
CDR3 DNA: TGTGCCAGCTCAACCCGCCCCAGGGTTATGAACACTGAAGCTTTCTTT

clone size: few
D gene: TRBD2
J gene: TRBJ2-7
V gene: TRBV5-1
CDR3 protein: CASSHGLAGYEQYF
CDR3 DNA: TGCGCCAGCAGCCATGGACTAGCGGGCTACGAGCAGTACTTC

clone size: -
D gene: -
J gene: TRBJ2-7
V gene: TRBV14
CDR3 protein: CASSQAGTPGSYEQYF
CDR3 DNA: TGTGCCAGCAGCCAAGCCGGGACCCCAGGCTCCTACGAGCAGTACTTC

clone size: -
D gene: -
J gene: TRBJ1-2
V gene: TRBV6-4
CDR3 protein: CASWAARYGYTF
CDR3 DNA: TGTGCCAGCTGGGCGGCTAGATATGGCTACACCTTC

clone size: -
D gene: -
J gene: TRBJ1-1
V gene: TRBV6-7
CDR3 protein: CASSYSPQTGSGLNTEAFF
CDR3 DNA: TGTGCCAGCAGTTACTCCCCTCAGACAGGTTCGGGGTTGAACACTGAAGCTTTCTTT

clone size: once
D gene: -
J gene: TRBJ2-7
V gene: TRBV4-1
CDR3 protein: CASTPDWEIYEQYF
CDR3 DNA: TGCGCCAGCACTCCAGATTGGGAAATCTACGAGCAGTACTTC

clone size: -
D gene: TRBD2
J gene: TRBJ2-3
V gene: TRBV9
CDR3 protein: CASSPTSRRELKDTQYF
CDR3 DNA: TGTGCCAGCAGCCCGACCTCCCGGCGGGAGTTAAAAGATACGCAGTATTTT

clone size: -
D gene: -
J gene: TRBJ2-2
V gene: TRBV2
CDR3 protein: CASRGLKANTGELFF
CDR3 DNA: TGTGCCAGCCGAGGACTGAAGGCGAACACCGGGGAGCTGTTTTTT

clone size: -
D gene: TRBD1
J gene: TRBJ1-4
V gene: TRBV27
CDR3 protein: CASSFGRGQEKLFF
CDR3 DNA: TGTGCCAGCAGTTTCGGGAGGGGGCAAGAAAAACTGTTTTTT

clone size: -
D gene: TRBD2
J gene: TRBJ2-3
V gene: TRBV27
CDR3 protein: CASSQTYHPGLAGPDTQYF
CDR3 DNA: TGTGCCAGCAGCCAAACCTACCACCCGGGACTAGCGGGGCCAGATACGCAGTATTTT

clone size: -
D gene: TRBD1
J gene: TRBJ2-7
V gene: TRBV10-3
CDR3 protein: CAITPSEQGHYEQYF
CDR3 DNA: TGTGCCATCACCCCCTCCGAACAGGGGCACTACGAGCAGTACTTC

clone size: -
D gene: -
J gene: TRBJ2-3
V gene: TRBV23-1
CDR3 protein: CASSHRGGAGPSGTDTQYF
CDR3 DNA: TGCGCCAGCAGTCACCGAGGGGGAGCGGGGCCGTCTGGCACAGATACGCAGTATTTT

clone size: -
D gene: -
J gene: TRBJ2-2
V gene: TRBV28
CDR3 protein: CASSLGGDRSNTGELFF
CDR3 DNA: TGTGCCAGCAGTTTGGGGGGGGACAGGTCCAACACCGGGGAGCTGTTTTTT

clone size: -
D gene: TRBD1
J gene: TRBJ2-7
V gene: TRBV15
CDR3 protein: CATSRGQGNNYEQYF
CDR3 DNA: TGTGCCACCAGCAGAGGACAGGGTAACAACTACGAGCAGTACTTC

clone size: -
D gene: -
J gene: TRBJ1-1
V gene: TRBV9
CDR3 protein: CASSVVPQEANTEAFF
CDR3 DNA: TGTGCCAGCAGCGTAGTCCCCCAGGAGGCGAACACTGAAGCTTTCTTT

clone size: -
D gene: -
J gene: TRBJ2-7
V gene: TRBV5-1
CDR3 protein: CASSYTKEDIRYEQYF
CDR3 DNA: TGCGCCAGCAGCTACACAAAGGAAGACATCCGCTACGAGCAGTACTTC

clone size: -
D gene: -
J gene: TRBJ1-5
V gene: TRBV21-1
CDR3 protein: CATSSPPNQPQHF
CDR3 DNA: TGTGCCACTTCGTCCCCGCCCAATCAGCCCCAGCATTTT

clone size: -
D gene: -
J gene: TRBJ2-3
V gene: TRBV9
CDR3 protein: CASSPRGRGTDTQYF
CDR3 DNA: TGTGCCAGCAGCCCCCGAGGGCGCGGCACAGATACGCAGTATTTT

clone size: -
D gene: -
J gene: TRBJ2-7
V gene: TRBV28
CDR3 protein: CASTPRASPSPPSYEQYF
CDR3 DNA: TGTGCCAGCACTCCAAGGGCTTCCCCCAGTCCCCCCTCCTACGAGCAGTACTTC

clone size: -
D gene: -
J gene: TRBJ1-2
V gene: TRBV29-1
CDR3 protein: CSVEDPGGYTF
CDR3 DNA: TGCAGCGTTGAAGATCCGGGTGGCTACACCTTC

clone size: -
D gene: TRBD2
J gene: TRBJ2-7
V gene: TRBV10-1
CDR3 protein: CASPTSGILPYEQYF
CDR3 DNA: TGCGCCAGCCCGACTAGCGGGATCCTTCCCTACGAGCAGTACTTC

clone size: -
D gene: TRBD1
J gene: TRBJ2-5
V gene: TRBV7-2
CDR3 protein: CASSPGPRRYRGGETQYF
CDR3 DNA: TGTGCCAGCAGTCCCGGCCCAAGGCGATACAGGGGCGGGGAGACCCAGTACTTC

clone size: -
D gene: TRBD2
J gene: TRBJ2-2
V gene: TRBV7-2
CDR3 protein: CASSLAWRETSAGELFF
CDR3 DNA: TGTGCCAGCAGCTTAGCTTGGCGGGAGACCAGCGCGGGGGAGCTGTTTTTT

clone size: -
D gene: -
J gene: TRBJ2-1
V gene: TRBV19
CDR3 protein: CASSIKGRRWQQFF
CDR3 DNA: TGTGCCAGTAGTATAAAGGGTAGAAGGTGGCAGCAGTTCTTC

clone size: -
D gene: -
J gene: TRBJ1-5
V gene: TRBV25-1
CDR3 protein: CASSEHKQGDSNQPQHF
CDR3 DNA: TGTGCCAGCAGTGAACACAAACAGGGTGATAGCAATCAGCCCCAGCATTTT

clone size: -
D gene: TRBD2
J gene: TRBJ2-1
V gene: TRBV7-2
CDR3 protein: CASSLGRLAGGNEQFF
CDR3 DNA: TGTGCCAGCAGCTTAGGGAGGCTAGCGGGAGGGAATGAGCAGTTCTTC

clone size: -
D gene: -
J gene: TRBJ2-6
V gene: TRBV5-4
CDR3 protein: CASRVSGANVLTF
CDR3 DNA: TGTGCCAGCAGGGTCTCTGGGGCCAACGTCCTGACTTTC

clone size: -
D gene: TRBD1
J gene: TRBJ2-1
V gene: TRBV5-6
CDR3 protein: CASSLRDRGLGGNEQFF
CDR3 DNA: TGTGCCAGCAGCTTGCGGGACAGGGGTCTAGGGGGGAATGAGCAGTTCTTC

clone size: once
D gene: -
J gene: TRBJ2-7
V gene: TRBV25-1
CDR3 protein: CASSRGTNEQYF
CDR3 DNA: TGTGCCAGCAGTCGGGGGACCAACGAGCAGTACTTC

clone size: -
D gene: -
J gene: TRBJ1-1
V gene: TRBV10-1
CDR3 protein: CASSGENTEAFF
CDR3 DNA: TGCGCCAGCAGCGGGGAAAACACTGAAGCTTTCTTT

clone size: -
D gene: -
J gene: TRBJ1-2
V gene: TRBV4-3
CDR3 protein: CASSQGQNYGYTF
CDR3 DNA: TGCGCCAGCAGCCAAGGACAGAACTATGGCTACACCTTC

clone size: -
D gene: TRBD2
J gene: TRBJ2-1
V gene: TRBV7-9
CDR3 protein: CASSWTSAHPDNEQFF
CDR3 DNA: TGTGCCAGCAGCTGGACTAGCGCGCACCCCGACAATGAGCAGTTCTTC

clone size: -
D gene: TRBD2
J gene: TRBJ2-1
V gene: TRBV4-1
CDR3 protein: CASSQIAGEFNEQFF
CDR3 DNA: TGCGCCAGCAGCCAAATAGCGGGAGAGTTTAATGAGCAGTTCTTC

clone size: -
D gene: -
J gene: TRBJ1-2
V gene: TRBV28
CDR3 protein: CASSSLRQAKYGYTF
CDR3 DNA: TGTGCCAGCAGTTCCTTAAGACAGGCGAAGTATGGCTACACCTTC

clone size: once
D gene: TRBD2
J gene: TRBJ2-7
V gene: TRBV30
CDR3 protein: CAWSPLEPRGALYEQYF
CDR3 DNA: TGTGCCTGGAGTCCCCTCGAACCGCGGGGGGCCCTCTACGAGCAGTACTTC

clone size: -
D gene: -
J gene: TRBJ2-6
V gene: TRBV28
CDR3 protein: CASSLKGSGANVLTF
CDR3 DNA: TGTGCCAGCAGTTTAAAGGGGTCTGGGGCCAACGTCCTGACTTTC

clone size: -
D gene: -
J gene: TRBJ1-2
V gene: TRBV11-2
CDR3 protein: CASSPLETPGQVYGYTF
CDR3 DNA: TGTGCCAGCAGCCCTTTGGAGACACCGGGACAAGTCTATGGCTACACCTTC

clone size: -
D gene: -
J gene: TRBJ2-1
V gene: TRBV2
CDR3 protein: CASFLSGRNNEQFF
CDR3 DNA: TGTGCCAGCTTCTTAAGCGGGCGCAACAATGAGCAGTTCTTC

clone size: -
D gene: -
J gene: TRBJ1-5
V gene: TRBV9
CDR3 protein: CASSVATGGNQPQHF
CDR3 DNA: TGTGCCAGCAGCGTAGCTACCGGGGGCAATCAGCCCCAGCATTTT

clone size: -
D gene: TRBD2
J gene: TRBJ2-5
V gene: TRBV14
CDR3 protein: CASSQHPGAREDDYQETQYF
CDR3 DNA: TGTGCCAGCAGCCAACATCCTGGAGCCCGGGAGGACGACTACCAAGAGACCCAGTACTTC